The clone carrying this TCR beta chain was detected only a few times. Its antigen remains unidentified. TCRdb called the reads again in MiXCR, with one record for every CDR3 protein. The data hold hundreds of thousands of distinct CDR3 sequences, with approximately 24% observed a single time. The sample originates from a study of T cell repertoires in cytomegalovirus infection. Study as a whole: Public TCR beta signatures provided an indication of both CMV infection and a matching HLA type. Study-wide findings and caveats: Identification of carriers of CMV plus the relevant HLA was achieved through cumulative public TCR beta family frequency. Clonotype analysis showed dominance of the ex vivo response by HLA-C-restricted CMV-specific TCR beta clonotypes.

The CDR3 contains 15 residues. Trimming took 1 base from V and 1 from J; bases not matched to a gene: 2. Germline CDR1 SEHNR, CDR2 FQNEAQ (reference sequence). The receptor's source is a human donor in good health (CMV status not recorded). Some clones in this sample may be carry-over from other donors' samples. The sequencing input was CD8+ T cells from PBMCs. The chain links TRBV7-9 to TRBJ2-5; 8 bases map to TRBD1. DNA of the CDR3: TGTGCCAGCAGCTTAGTAGGACAGGGCCAAGAGACCCAGTACTTC. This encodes CASSLVGQGQETQYF.